The 17 T cell receptor beta chains below were found in one sample sequenced in a study of blood T cells in healthy people across ages. The second PCR ran roughly 6 to 11 cycles with a sample-barcoded 5' primer and J-beta primers. Using its own MiXCR run on the 5' RACE reads, TCRdb lists one record per CDR3 protein. The repertoire includes roughly 1.9 million distinct CDR3 sequences, around 40% of them detected once, and 20% to 25% sits in the top ten. Sequenced input: blood. Source of these receptors: a human donor in good health.

The gene calls are TRBV12-3 or TRBV12-4 and TRBJ1-2; TRBD1 might be the D (5 bases). The CDR3 spans 17 residues. The V and J ends lost 3 bases and 1 base respectively, with 18 bases between them. CDR3 sequence (DNA): TGTGCCAGCAGTTTCCTTCCGACAGCTTCTATTAACTATGGCTACACCTTC. Its protein is CASSFLPTASINYGYTF.

The J gene is TRBJ2-1, the V gene TRBV28, with D perhaps matching TRBD1 (5 bases). Germline CDR1 and CDR2: MDHEN and SYDVKM. V was pared by 3 bases and J by 10 bases, with 22 bases between. CDR3 size: 16 residues. CDR3 loop: CASSFPDSEYSYEQFF. CDR3 coding DNA: TGTGCCAGCAGTTTCCCTGACAGCGAATACTCCTACGAGCAGTTCTTC.

The chain carries TRBV5-6 and TRBJ1-2, with 7 bases that match TRBD1. This CDR3 comprises 14 residues. The V segment lost 1 base and the J segment 4 bases; nucleotides outside the gene matches: 4. CDR1 and CDR2 (germline): SGHDT, YYEEEE. CDR3 region: CASSLLQGGYGYTF. The CDR3 DNA reads TGTGCCAGCAGCTTGTTGCAGGGGGGCTATGGCTACACCTTC.

The rearrangement uses TRBV20-1 and TRBJ1-3, with D perhaps TRBD1 (6 bases). With 4 bases removed from V and 0 bases from J, the gap between germline ends came to 10 bases. CDR1 and CDR2 from the germline V gene are DFQATT and SNEGSKA (reference sequence). The CDR3 is 14 amino acids. CDR3 DNA: TGCAGTGCTAACTGGGACACCTCTGGAAACACCATATATTTT. Translated: CSANWDTSGNTIYF.

The chain is built from TRBV4-3 and TRBJ1-1, with D uncertain. The V gene's germline CDR1 is LGHNA and CDR2 YSLEER. The CDR3 runs to 15 residues. V was trimmed by 0 bases and J by 1 base, leaving 9 bases between them. CDR3 sequence: CASSQDMPGNTEAFF. DNA of the CDR3: TGCGCCAGCAGCCAAGATATGCCAGGGAACACTGAAGCTTTCTTT.

This clonotype showed up just a few times. The V gene is TRBV7-9, the J gene TRBJ2-3; D unclear. The CDR3 runs 14 residues. Trimming removed 3 bases from V and 6 bases from J, with 13 bases in between. Germline CDR1 and CDR2: SEHNR and FQNEAQ (reference sequence). This CDR3 reads CASSFNLPEDTQYF. CDR3 nucleotides: TGTGCCAGCAGCTTTAACTTGCCTGAGGATACGCAGTATTTT.

The chain is built from TRBV7-2 and TRBJ2-7; 9 bases are a match to TRBD2. Germline values: CDR1 SGHTA, CDR2 FQGNSA. The trim removed 5 bases at V and 2 bases at J, leaving 7 bases unmatched. The CDR3 has 15 residues. The CDR3 DNA is TGTGCCAGCAGCCCTGCGGGACTAGCAACCTACGAGCAGTACTTC. Translating it yields CASSPAGLATYEQYF. Together with reference TRBV7-2 and TRBJ2-7, the CDR3 gives the full variable domain: GAGVSQSPSNKVTEKGKDVELRCDPISGHTALYWYRQSLGQGLEFLIYFQGNSAPDKSGLPSDRFSAERTGGSVSTLTIQRTQQEDSAVYLCASSPAGLATYEQYFGPGTRLTVT.

This clonotype was seen only a few times. The rearrangement links TRBV29-1 to TRBJ1-2, with D perhaps TRBD1 (6 bases). This CDR3 spans 15 amino acids. Deletions cut 3 bases from V and 4 bases from J, with 18 bases between. Germline V gene sequence: CDR1 SQVTM, CDR2 ANQGSEA. The chain's CDR3 is CSVEGPQGRGYGYTF. As DNA, the CDR3 is TGCAGCGTTGAGGGCCCACAGGGAAGGGGCTATGGCTACACCTTC. Looking up the rest from reference TRBV29-1 and TRBJ1-2 gives the full variable domain: SAVISQKPSRDICQRGTSLTIQCQVDSQVTMMFWYRQQPGQSLTLIATANQGSEATYESGFVIDKFPISRPNLTFSTLTVSNMSPEDSSIYLCSVEGPQGRGYGYTFGSGTRLTVV.

This sequence joins TRBV2 and TRBJ1-2, with D tentatively TRBD1 (5 bases). This CDR3 has 14 amino acids. V lost 3 bases to trimming and J lost 8 bases, with 16 bases between them. In germline, CDR1 is SNHLY, CDR2 FYNNEI. The CDR3 DNA reads as TGTGCCAGCAGTGATAGGCGGCAGGGCTACGGCTACACCTTC. Residues: CASSDRRQGYGYTF.

This clonotype has just a few counts. V usage is TRBV7-9 and J usage is TRBJ1-1, with a possible D match to TRBD1 (5 bases). Looked up from germline, CDR1 is SEHNR and CDR2 is FQNEAQ (reference sequence). The CDR3 contains 13 residues. V lost 4 bases and J 6 bases, leaving 12 bases between the germline ends. The CDR3 DNA reads as TGTGCCAGCAGCTGGGGGGGGGATCCTGAAGCTTTCTTT. This sequence encodes CASSWGGDPEAFF.

This sequence joins TRBV20-1 and TRBJ2-1, with D maybe TRBD1 (5 bases). CDR1 is DFQATT, CDR2 SNEGSKA, per germline (reference sequence). Trimming shortened V by 0 bases and J by 1 base, and 16 bases separated the two germline ends. The length of the CDR3 is 17 residues. The CDR3 DNA sequence: TGCAGTGCTAGAGATCTAGGGGCCCGTAGTTCCTACAATGAGCAGTTCTTC. It translates to CSARDLGARSSYNEQFF.

The chain has TRBV7-9 and TRBJ2-3; 8 nucleotides align to TRBD1. Germline V gives CDR1 SEHNR, CDR2 FQNEAQ (reference sequence). The length of the CDR3 is 14 residues. V trimming: 3 bases; J trimming: 5 bases; junction bases outside the gene matches: 4. In nucleotides, the CDR3 is TGTGCCAGCAGCTTCAGGGGGCCGGTAGATACGCAGTATTTT. Protein product: CASSFRGPVDTQYF.

This chain joins TRBV4-3 and TRBJ2-3; D gene ambiguous. The CDR3 covers 13 residues. CDR1 and CDR2 (germline): LGHNA, YSLEER. The V gene lost 2 bases and the J gene lost 4 bases, with 7 bases spanning the gap. The CDR3, as DNA: TGCGCCAGCAGCCAAAAGGGATCAGATACGCAGTATTTT. It specifies CASSQKGSDTQYF.

The gene calls are TRBV6-5 and TRBJ1-2, with D unclear. The CDR3 length is 12 residues. Per the germline V gene, CDR1 is MNHEY and CDR2 is SVGAGI. The V end was cut by 5 bases, the J end by 9 bases, with 13 bases between. The CDR3 coding sequence is TGTGCCAGCAGTATCCGAGGGTCCCGCTACACCTTC. Its translation is CASSIRGSRYTF.

This clonotype has only a few counts. The gene calls are TRBV7-2 and TRBJ2-1; 9 bases match TRBD1. V shed 1 base and J 2 bases; nucleotides not matched to a gene: 6. This CDR3 has 17 residues. From germline, CDR1 is SGHTA and CDR2 FQGNSA. The CDR3 coding sequence is TGTGCCAGCAGCTTAGTTCTGGGACAGGGCCCCTACAATGAGCAGTTCTTC. This translates into CASSLVLGQGPYNEQFF.

This clonotype was recorded once. The chain joins TRBV20-1 to TRBJ1-2; 8 bases map to TRBD1. Germline trimming cut 5 bases from V and 13 bases from J; bases unmatched to any gene: 18. The CDR3 extends over 14 amino acids. In germline, CDR1 is DFQATT, CDR2 SNEGSKA (reference sequence). The CDR3 DNA reads as TGCAGTGCTCGACCCAGACAGGGGCACTATGGCAGCACCTTC. This gives the protein CSARPRQGHYGSTF.

A single count supports this clonotype. The gene calls are TRBV6-5 and TRBJ1-2; a possible D gene is TRBD1 (5 bases). CDR3 length equals 14 residues. Trimming pared 8 bases from V and 4 bases from J, leaving 17 bases between. Germline CDR1 and CDR2: MNHEY and SVGAGI. The CDR3 sequence is CASGSEGLGYGYTF. CDR3 nucleotides: TGTGCCAGCGGTTCCGAGGGACTGGGCTATGGCTACACCTTC.